Each of the 8 T cell receptor beta chains below was sequenced from the same sample in a study of blood T cell repertoires in COVID-19 (dated by TCRdb to 2020 to 2022). The method was the immunoSEQ multiplex PCR assay. In TCRdb, the immuneACCESS table is reduced to in-frame sequences with V and J assigned. These tables do not hold every clone; where another copy was compared, an unresolved V gene accounts for under half, and the others remain unexplained. Present in this sample are tens of thousands of clones, more than 75% of which were seen just once. The ten largest clones add up to roughly a fifth of the sample. Sequenced input: peripheral blood. These receptors were obtained from a human donor in a cohort sampled during active COVID-19.

The rearrangement links TRBV30 to TRBJ2-7, with 11 nucleotides matching TRBD2. Trimming removed 8 bases from V and 3 bases from J; junction bases left unmatched: 12. The germline V gene has CDR1 GTSNPN and CDR2 SVGIG (reference sequence). This CDR3 is built from 15 residues. The CDR3 reads CAAAGGGTSGYEQYF. The CDR3 nucleotides are TGTGCCGCGGCGGGGGGAGGGACTAGCGGCTACGAGCAGTACTTC.

The count of this clone is one. This rearrangement joins TRBV24-1 to TRBJ2-3; D is ambiguous. The V and J ends lost 6 bases and 0 bases respectively, with 12 bases between them. The CDR3 extends over 15 amino acids. Looked up from germline, CDR1 is KGHDR and CDR2 is SFDVKD. CDR3 loop: CATSLGGTSTDTQYF. CDR3 bases: TGTGCCACCAGTCTTGGCGGTACTAGCACAGATACGCAGTATTTT.

V is TRBV7-3 and J is TRBJ2-3, with 12 bases identical to TRBD2. Germline V gene sequence: CDR1 SGHTA, CDR2 FQGTGA. CDR3 length equals 16 residues. The V segment lost 0 bases and the J segment 4 bases; nucleotides outside the gene matches: 2. CDR3 region: CASSLTGTSGSDTQYF. As DNA, the CDR3 is TGTGCCAGCAGCTTAACAGGGACTAGCGGGTCAGATACGCAGTATTTT.

V is TRBV11-2 and J is TRBJ2-7; a weak D match, TRBD1 (5 bases). The CDR3 extends over 15 amino acids. With 0 bases removed from V and 0 bases from J, the gap between germline ends came to 9 bases. Germline lookup yields CDR1 SGHAT and CDR2 FQNNGV. CDR3: CASSLEGPDSYEQYF. The CDR3 region has the DNA TGTGCCAGCAGCTTAGAGGGGCCAGACTCCTACGAGCAGTACTTC.

This clone was seen only a few times. The V call is TRBV2, the J call TRBJ2-5, with 7 bases matching TRBD1. The CDR3 has 18 amino acids. Germline V lookup: CDR1 SNHLY, CDR2 FYNNEI. Trimming cost V 1 base and J 2 bases; bases outside gene matches: 13. The CDR3 DNA reads TGTGCCAGCAGTGAAGGCCAGGTGGCAGGGGGTCTACAAGAGACCCAGTACTTC. Its translation: CASSEGQVAGGLQETQYF.

The rearrangement joins TRBV19 to TRBJ2-3; 10 bases are a match to TRBD1. V shed 6 bases, J shed 3 bases, and the junction held 9 bases outside the gene matches. The length of the CDR3 is 16 residues. Germline assignment: CDR1 LNHDA and CDR2 SQIVND (reference sequence). The CDR3 loop reads CASRSIPGQGTDTQYF. The CDR3 region has the DNA TGTGCCAGTAGATCCATCCCGGGACAGGGGACAGATACGCAGTATTTT.

The chain combines TRBV4-3 with TRBJ2-3; 9 positions match TRBD2. The V segment lost 0 bases and the J segment 2 bases; nucleotides outside the gene matches: 6. This CDR3 has 17 amino acids. The germline gives CDR1 LGHNA, CDR2 YSLEER. Written as DNA, the CDR3 is TGCGCCAGCAGCCAAGACGGTGGCGGGGGGGTCACAGATACGCAGTATTTT. Translated: CASSQDGGGGVTDTQYF.

This clone is a singleton in its sample. The rearrangement joins TRBV3-1 (or the pseudogene TRBV3-2) to TRBJ2-3; TRBD2 matches 14 bases. The CDR3 is 17 residues long. CDR1 is LGHDT, CDR2 YNNKEL, per germline (reference sequence). J lost 7 bases, V lost 4 bases, and 10 bases had no gene match. The CDR3 loop is CASSPLGTSGSFNTQYF. DNA for the CDR3: TGTGCCAGCAGCCCTCTCGGGACTAGCGGGAGTTTTAATACGCAGTATTTT.